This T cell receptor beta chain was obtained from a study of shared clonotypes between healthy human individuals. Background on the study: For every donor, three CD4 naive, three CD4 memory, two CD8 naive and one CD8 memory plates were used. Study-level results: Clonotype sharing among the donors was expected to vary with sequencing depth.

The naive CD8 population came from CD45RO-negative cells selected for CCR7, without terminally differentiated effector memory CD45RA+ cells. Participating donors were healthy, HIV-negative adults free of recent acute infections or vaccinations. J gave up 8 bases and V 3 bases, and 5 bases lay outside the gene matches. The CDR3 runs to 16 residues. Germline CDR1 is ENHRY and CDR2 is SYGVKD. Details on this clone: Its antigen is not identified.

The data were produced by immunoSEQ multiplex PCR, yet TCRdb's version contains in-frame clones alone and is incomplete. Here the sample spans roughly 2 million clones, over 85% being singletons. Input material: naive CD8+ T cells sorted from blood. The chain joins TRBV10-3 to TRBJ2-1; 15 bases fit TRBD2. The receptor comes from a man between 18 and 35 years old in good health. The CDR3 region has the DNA TGTGCCATCAGTGACGGACTAGCGGGGGGGAAGGATGAGCAGTTCTTC. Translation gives CAISDGLAGGKDEQFF.